This TCR beta chain was identified during a study of OX40 agonist ivuxolimab in advanced cancers. The overall study: Cohort: around 79% men, mean age about 60, aged about 23 to 80. The study, taken as a whole, reports: Also showing low normalized T-cell clonal expansion were some of the nonresponders. Expanded peripheral T cell antigen specificity was not determined. The average count of expanded clones was higher among CD8+ T cells than among CD4+.

The CDR3 is made up of 19 amino acids. Germline V gene sequence: CDR1 LGHNA, CDR2 YSLEER. The V and J ends lost 8 bases and 5 bases, in that order; junction bases with no gene match: 21. Measured with immunoSEQ multiplex PCR; TCRdb has only the in-frame clones, and not every one. The sample shows 20,000 or so clones, just under 80% of them seen only once. With respect to this clone: Its matching antigen is unknown.

The genes are TRBV4-3 and TRBJ2-2; 9 nucleotides align to TRBD1. The sequencing used CD4+ or CD8+ T cells sorted from blood, collected in a trial of the OX40 agonist ivuxolimab. This TCR derives from an adult with an advanced solid tumor such as melanoma, head and neck, liver or kidney cancer. The CDR3 coding sequence is TGCGCCAGCCCTTCTTCTACCTTTCGGGACAGGGACCGGACCGGGGAGCTGTTTTTT. This encodes CASPSSTFRDRDRTGELFF.